A selection of T cell receptor beta chains follows, all from one sample in a study of T cells in tuberculosis. Only in-frame clones appear in the TCRdb table, and some are missing; sequencing was by immunoSEQ multiplex PCR. This sample has 30,000 to 40,000 clones, with more than 85% found just once. The source material was PBMCs. These receptors originate from a donor aged 10-29 years with latent tuberculosis or without tuberculosis infection. The CDR3 runs from the conserved cysteine through the conserved F or W. Fields, in order: CDR3 protein, CDR3 DNA, D gene, J gene, V gene, clone size. D genes are given only for firm matches. Clone size appears in some rows only: once, few, many, or a class for an expanded clone.

CDR3aa: CASSASTGAYYGYTF
CDR3nt: TGTGCCAGCAGCGCTTCGACAGGGGCTTACTATGGCTACACCTTC
d_gene: TRBD1
j_gene: TRBJ1-2
v_gene: TRBV9
abundance: few

CDR3aa: CASSYGGQVGAFF
CDR3nt: TGTGCCAGCAGTTACGGGGGACAAGTAGGAGCTTTCTTT
d_gene: NA
j_gene: TRBJ1-1
v_gene: TRBV6-5
abundance: NA

CDR3aa: CASSLRSNTEAFF
CDR3nt: TGTGCCAGCAGCTTACGGTCGAACACTGAAGCTTTCTTT
d_gene: NA
j_gene: TRBJ1-1
v_gene: TRBV7-3
abundance: NA

CDR3aa: CASSLGRVKETQYF
CDR3nt: TGTGCCAGCAGCTTGGGCAGGGTTAAAGAGACCCAGTACTTC
d_gene: NA
j_gene: TRBJ2-5
v_gene: TRBV7-8
abundance: NA

CDR3aa: CSVSGTGGANYGYTF
CDR3nt: TGCAGCGTTTCCGGGACAGGGGGGGCTAACTATGGCTACACCTTC
d_gene: TRBD1
j_gene: TRBJ1-2
v_gene: TRBV29-1
abundance: once

CDR3aa: CASSPGPYRGREGQETQYF
CDR3nt: TGCGCCAGCAGCCCGGGACCCTATCGGGGGCGGGAGGGACAAGAGACCCAGTACTTC
d_gene: TRBD2
j_gene: TRBJ2-5
v_gene: TRBV5-1
abundance: NA

CDR3aa: CASSPPGRRVETQYF
CDR3nt: TGTGCCAGCAGCCCCCCAGGTCGCAGGGTGGAGACCCAGTACTTC
d_gene: NA
j_gene: TRBJ2-5
v_gene: TRBV27
abundance: once

CDR3aa: CASSLGAEDSPLHF
CDR3nt: TGTGCCAGCAGCTTAGGGGCAGAGGATTCACCCCTCCACTTT
d_gene: NA
j_gene: TRBJ1-6
v_gene: TRBV5-6
abundance: once

CDR3aa: CASSPPAGTGELFF
CDR3nt: TGTGCCAGCAGCCCCCCCGCGGGTACCGGGGAGCTGTTTTTT
d_gene: NA
j_gene: TRBJ2-2
v_gene: TRBV7-6
abundance: few

CDR3aa: CASSVDGTSGNSEQFF
CDR3nt: TGTGCCAGCAGCGTAGACGGGACTAGCGGGAATAGTGAGCAGTTCTTC
d_gene: TRBD2
j_gene: TRBJ2-1
v_gene: TRBV9
abundance: once

CDR3aa: CASSWARDSSYNSPLHF
CDR3nt: TGTGCCAGCAGTTGGGCCCGGGACAGCTCCTATAATTCACCCCTCCACTTT
d_gene: TRBD1
j_gene: TRBJ1-6
v_gene: TRBV28
abundance: NA

CDR3aa: CASRMGGQGVPEAFF
CDR3nt: TGTGCCAGCAGGATGGGGGGACAGGGGGTCCCTGAAGCTTTCTTT
d_gene: TRBD1
j_gene: TRBJ1-1
v_gene: TRBV28
abundance: NA

CDR3aa: CASSFQGSTDTQYF
CDR3nt: TGTGCCAGCAGCTTCCAGGGTAGCACAGATACGCAGTATTTT
d_gene: NA
j_gene: TRBJ2-3
v_gene: TRBV7-9
abundance: NA

CDR3aa: CASSLITYSYEQYF
CDR3nt: TGTGCCAGCAGTTTAATCACCTACTCCTACGAGCAGTACTTC
d_gene: NA
j_gene: TRBJ2-7
v_gene: TRBV28
abundance: NA

CDR3aa: CASSYGELGIYGYTF
CDR3nt: TGTGCCAGCAGTTACGGGGAACTCGGGATCTATGGCTACACCTTC
d_gene: NA
j_gene: TRBJ1-2
v_gene: TRBV27
abundance: NA

CDR3aa: CASSLAAGWAYEQYF
CDR3nt: TGTGCCAGCAGTTTAGCGGCAGGGTGGGCCTACGAGCAGTACTTC
d_gene: NA
j_gene: TRBJ2-7
v_gene: TRBV28
abundance: NA

CDR3aa: CAWTGVLNYGYTF
CDR3nt: TGTGCCTGGACAGGGGTTCTTAACTATGGCTACACCTTC
d_gene: NA
j_gene: TRBJ1-2
v_gene: TRBV30
abundance: NA

CDR3aa: CASSRVADRGGTEAFF
CDR3nt: TGTGCCAGCAGCCGTGTCGCGGACAGGGGAGGCACTGAAGCTTTCTTT
d_gene: TRBD1
j_gene: TRBJ1-1
v_gene: TRBV7-6
abundance: NA

CDR3aa: CASSLVANGPEAFF
CDR3nt: TGTGCCAGCAGCTTAGTAGCGAATGGCCCTGAAGCTTTCTTT
d_gene: NA
j_gene: TRBJ1-1
v_gene: TRBV7-9
abundance: NA

CDR3aa: CASRTGNGELFF
CDR3nt: TGTGCCAGTCGGACAGGGAACGGGGAGCTGTTTTTT
d_gene: TRBD1
j_gene: TRBJ2-2
v_gene: TRBV6-5
abundance: once

CDR3aa: CASSQEGVWSPLHF
CDR3nt: TGCGCCAGCAGCCAAGAAGGGGTCTGGTCACCCCTCCACTTT
d_gene: NA
j_gene: TRBJ1-6
v_gene: TRBV4-1
abundance: few

CDR3aa: CASHSGANVLTF
CDR3nt: TGTGCCAGCCACTCTGGGGCCAACGTCCTGACTTTC
d_gene: NA
j_gene: TRBJ2-6
v_gene: TRBV11-2
abundance: NA

CDR3aa: CATISTGAPSEKLFF
CDR3nt: TGTGCCACCATCAGCACAGGGGCCCCGAGTGAAAAACTGTTTTTT
d_gene: TRBD1
j_gene: TRBJ1-4
v_gene: TRBV28
abundance: NA

CDR3aa: CASSSGLAAGGSEQYF
CDR3nt: TGCGCCAGCAGCTCGGGACTAGCGGCCGGGGGGTCCGAGCAGTACTTC
d_gene: TRBD2
j_gene: TRBJ2-7
v_gene: TRBV5-1
abundance: NA

CDR3aa: CASSPSTPEQYF
CDR3nt: TGTGCCAGCTCACCCTCAACACCCGAGCAGTACTTC
d_gene: NA
j_gene: TRBJ2-7
v_gene: TRBV18
abundance: NA

CDR3aa: CASSETGSYQPQHF
CDR3nt: TGTGCCAGCAGTGAGACAGGCTCATATCAGCCCCAGCATTTT
d_gene: NA
j_gene: TRBJ1-5
v_gene: TRBV25-1
abundance: once

CDR3aa: CAEEGWSAKNIQYF
CDR3nt: TGTGCCGAAGAGGGCTGGTCGGCCAAAAACATTCAGTACTTC
d_gene: NA
j_gene: TRBJ2-4
v_gene: TRBV6-5
abundance: NA

CDR3aa: CASSPKLAGLSYNEQFF
CDR3nt: TGTGCCAGCAGCCCCAAACTAGCGGGGCTTTCCTACAATGAGCAGTTCTTC
d_gene: TRBD2
j_gene: TRBJ2-1
v_gene: TRBV4-2
abundance: NA

CDR3aa: CASSRTGNNQPQHF
CDR3nt: TGTGCCAGTAGTAGAACGGGGAACAATCAGCCCCAGCATTTT
d_gene: NA
j_gene: TRBJ1-5
v_gene: TRBV19
abundance: NA

CDR3aa: CASSLTGVEQYF
CDR3nt: TGTGCCAGCAGCCTGACAGGGGTCGAGCAGTACTTC
d_gene: TRBD1
j_gene: TRBJ2-7
v_gene: TRBV7-2
abundance: few

CDR3aa: CASSFSPTDSFPYEQYF
CDR3nt: TGTGCCAGCAGTTTCTCCCCGACAGACTCATTCCCCTACGAGCAGTACTTC
d_gene: NA
j_gene: TRBJ2-7
v_gene: TRBV27
abundance: NA

CDR3aa: CASSQDRIQQETQYF
CDR3nt: TGCGCCAGCAGCCAAGACCGAATACAGCAAGAGACCCAGTACTTC
d_gene: NA
j_gene: TRBJ2-5
v_gene: TRBV4-1
abundance: NA

CDR3aa: CASSPRQGRDTEAFF
CDR3nt: TGCGCCAGCAGCCCAAGACAGGGTCGAGACACTGAAGCTTTCTTT
d_gene: TRBD1
j_gene: TRBJ1-1
v_gene: TRBV10-1
abundance: NA

CDR3aa: CASRSGEGHYEQYF
CDR3nt: TGTGCCAGCAGATCAGGGGAGGGACACTACGAGCAGTACTTC
d_gene: NA
j_gene: TRBJ2-7
v_gene: TRBV6-1
abundance: once

CDR3aa: CASSLTGLSQETQYF
CDR3nt: TGCGCCAGCAGCTTGACAGGACTATCCCAAGAGACCCAGTACTTC
d_gene: NA
j_gene: TRBJ2-5
v_gene: TRBV5-1
abundance: NA

CDR3aa: CAWTHQETQYF
CDR3nt: TGTGCCTGGACCCATCAAGAGACCCAGTACTTC
d_gene: NA
j_gene: TRBJ2-5
v_gene: TRBV30
abundance: NA

CDR3aa: CASRRGGAAYEQYF
CDR3nt: TGTGCCAGCAGGAGGGGGGGGGCCGCCTACGAGCAGTACTTC
d_gene: NA
j_gene: TRBJ2-7
v_gene: TRBV27
abundance: NA

CDR3aa: CASRLASGSGSYNEQFF
CDR3nt: TGTGCAAGTCGCTTAGCTAGCGGGAGCGGCTCCTACAATGAGCAGTTCTTC
d_gene: NA
j_gene: TRBJ2-1
v_gene: TRBV12-2
abundance: NA

CDR3aa: CASSLDGGGRSYNEQFF
CDR3nt: TGCGCCAGCAGCTTGGATGGCGGGGGGCGGTCCTACAATGAGCAGTTCTTC
d_gene: TRBD2
j_gene: TRBJ2-1
v_gene: TRBV5-1
abundance: NA

CDR3aa: CASSIRQGDGYTF
CDR3nt: TGCGCCAGCAGCATTAGACAGGGGGATGGCTACACCTTC
d_gene: TRBD1
j_gene: TRBJ1-2
v_gene: TRBV4-1
abundance: NA

CDR3aa: CASSFPAGRAPRTEAFF
CDR3nt: TGTGCCAGCAGCTTCCCCGCGGGGCGGGCCCCGCGGACTGAAGCTTTCTTT
d_gene: NA
j_gene: TRBJ1-1
v_gene: TRBV7-2
abundance: NA

CDR3aa: CASSRTSGAYEQYF
CDR3nt: TGTGCCAGTAGCCGGACTAGCGGAGCCTACGAGCAGTACTTC
d_gene: TRBD2
j_gene: TRBJ2-7
v_gene: TRBV19
abundance: NA

CDR3aa: CASSLYSRGMNEQFF
CDR3nt: TGTGCCAGCTCACTATACTCCCGGGGAATGAATGAGCAGTTCTTC
d_gene: NA
j_gene: TRBJ2-1
v_gene: TRBV18
abundance: once

CDR3aa: CASSRPGTGFNQPQHF
CDR3nt: TGTGCCAGCAGTCGCCCCGGGACAGGTTTCAATCAGCCCCAGCATTTT
d_gene: TRBD1
j_gene: TRBJ1-5
v_gene: TRBV6-6
abundance: NA

CDR3aa: CAISGQGDSPLHF
CDR3nt: TGTGCCATCAGTGGACAGGGGGATTCACCCCTCCACTTT
d_gene: TRBD1
j_gene: TRBJ1-6
v_gene: TRBV10-3
abundance: NA

CDR3aa: CASRRRAGTNTGELFF
CDR3nt: TGTGCCAGCAGAAGGAGGGCAGGGACGAACACCGGGGAGCTGTTTTTT
d_gene: NA
j_gene: TRBJ2-2
v_gene: TRBV11-2
abundance: NA

CDR3aa: CASSLQGLARNEQFF
CDR3nt: TGTGCCAGCAGCTTACAGGGACTAGCGCGCAATGAGCAGTTCTTC
d_gene: TRBD2
j_gene: TRBJ2-1
v_gene: TRBV7-2
abundance: NA

CDR3aa: CASSPFDTQYF
CDR3nt: TGTGCCAGCAGTCCGTTTGATACGCAGTATTTT
d_gene: NA
j_gene: TRBJ2-3
v_gene: TRBV7-2
abundance: NA

CDR3aa: CASSRTLNHLDSVYNEQFF
CDR3nt: TGTGCCAGCAGCCGTACCCTCAACCACTTGGACAGTGTCTACAATGAGCAGTTCTTC
d_gene: NA
j_gene: TRBJ2-1
v_gene: TRBV13
abundance: once

CDR3aa: CASSVAPSGRAGERDTQYF
CDR3nt: TGTGCCAGCAGCGTAGCCCCTAGCGGGAGGGCCGGAGAACGGGATACGCAGTATTTT
d_gene: TRBD2
j_gene: TRBJ2-3
v_gene: TRBV9
abundance: NA

CDR3aa: CASSLDLSAGSGTQYF
CDR3nt: TGTGCCAGCAGCTTAGACCTATCCGCGGGATCGGGTACGCAGTATTTT
d_gene: NA
j_gene: TRBJ2-3
v_gene: TRBV7-2
abundance: NA

CDR3aa: CASSEGVASVFSYTF
CDR3nt: TGTGCCAGCTCAGAGGGGGTGGCCTCCGTATTTTCCTACACCTTC
d_gene: NA
j_gene: TRBJ1-2
v_gene: TRBV18
abundance: NA